Below, 7 T cell receptor beta chains from the same sample are listed, as sequenced in a study of breast tumors, draining lymph nodes, adjacent tissues. One entry per CDR3 protein, called by TCRdb with MiXCR from the multiplex PCR reads. The sample yields about 300,000 distinct CDR3 sequences, 30% to 35% seen once. Axillary draining lymph nodes of breast cancer patients supplied the node samples. The sequenced material came from axillary lymph node tissue. The source of these receptors is a female donor with breast cancer. Some clones in this sample may be carry-over from other donors' samples.

This clonotype was counted many times. The chain recombines TRBV5-1 with TRBJ2-1; 10 bases are a match to TRBD1. Germline V gives CDR1 SGHRS, CDR2 YFSETQ. There are 15 residues in the CDR3. After removal of 4 bases from V and 2 bases from J, the junction contained 3 bases not matched to a gene. CDR3 nucleotide sequence: TGCGCCAGCAGCACAGGACAGGGGGCCTACAATGAGCAGTTCTTC. It is translated as CASSTGQGAYNEQFF.

As regards this clonotype: A much bigger clone sits one base away, suggesting this may be a read error. The chain is built from TRBV7-3 and TRBJ2-1, with D possibly being TRBD1 (5 bases). V was clipped by 9 bases and J by 2 bases, with 20 bases between them. This CDR3 comprises 16 residues. Germline V gene lookup returns CDR1 SGHTA and CDR2 FQGTGA. The CDR3 region has the DNA TGTGCCAGTAGTATAATTGGGGCAGGCCCCTACAATGAGCAGTTCTTC. Encoded protein: CASSIIGAGPYNEQFF.

This clonotype was found many times. The chain combines TRBV7-9 with TRBJ1-2; TRBD1 is a possible D gene (5 bases). Trimming shortened V by 5 bases and J by 6 bases, and 13 bases separated the two germline ends. The CDR3 loop spans 13 amino acids. Germline V CDR1 and CDR2: SEHNR, FQNEAQ (reference sequence). This CDR3 is CASSRTGGDGYTF. The CDR3 DNA reads as TGTGCCAGCAGCCGGACCGGAGGGGATGGCTACACCTTC.

The rearrangement links TRBV6-4 to TRBJ2-2; 14 bases are a match to TRBD2. Trimming took 4 bases from V and 7 from J; bases not matched to a gene: 14. From germline, CDR1 is MRHNA and CDR2 SNTAGT. The CDR3 sequence is 19 residues long. The CDR3 spells CASSVFPPGLAGVVGELFF. CDR3 DNA: TGTGCCAGCAGTGTTTTCCCCCCGGGACTAGCGGGAGTGGTCGGGGAGCTGTTTTTT.

This clonotype was seen ten or more times. J is TRBJ2-3 and V is TRBV5-8; D is undetermined. Germline CDR1 reads SGHTS; CDR2 reads YDEGEE. V gave up 0 bases and J gave up 1 base, with 15 bases separating them. The CDR3 loop spans 17 amino acids. DNA for the CDR3: TGTGCCAGCAGCTTGGCCGATGTGAGTTGGGGCACAGATACGCAGTATTTT. This codes for CASSLADVSWGTDTQYF. Combining the CDR3 with reference TRBV5-8 and TRBJ2-3 gives the whole variable domain EAGVTQSPTHLIKTRGQQATLRCSPISGHTSVYWYQQALGLGLQFLLWYDEGEERNRGNFPPRFSGRQFPNYSSELNVNALELEDSALYLCASSLADVSWGTDTQYFGPGTRLTVL.

This clonotype was found many times. The chain combines TRBV4-1 with TRBJ2-1, with D hard to call. CDR3 length equals 13 residues. Trimming left V 5 bases short and J 6 bases short, with 11 bases between. Germline CDR1 is MGHRA and CDR2 is YSYEKL. The CDR3 loop reads CASSKDLSNEQFF. As DNA, the CDR3 is TGCGCCAGCAGCAAGGATTTATCCAATGAGCAGTTCTTC.

This clonotype has more than one count but fewer than ten. This could be a read error, since a much larger clone is one nucleotide away. Lacking the conserved final phenylalanine or tryptophan, this CDR3 likely reflects a read error. The genes are TRBV19 and TRBJ2-5; D gene unclear. This CDR3 spans 13 amino acids. V was cut by 4 bases and J by 5 bases, with 11 bases left in between. Per germline, CDR1 LNHDA and CDR2 SQIVND (reference sequence). As DNA, the CDR3 is TGTGCCAGTAGTAGGAGTTCAGGCGAGACCCAGTACCTC. This encodes CASSRSSGETQYL.